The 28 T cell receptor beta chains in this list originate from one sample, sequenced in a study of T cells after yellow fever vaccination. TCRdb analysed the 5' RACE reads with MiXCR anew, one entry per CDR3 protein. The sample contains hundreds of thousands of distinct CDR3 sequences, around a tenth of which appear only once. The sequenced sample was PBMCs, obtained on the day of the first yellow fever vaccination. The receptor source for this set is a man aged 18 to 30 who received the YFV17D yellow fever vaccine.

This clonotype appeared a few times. The CDR3 DNA is TGTGCCAGCTCACCACCGCGGGGGACAACCGCGAACACCGGGGAGCTGTTTTTT. This translates into CASSPPRGTTANTGELFF. V is TRBV18 and J is TRBJ2-2, with D perhaps TRBD2 (7 bases). Trimming pared 0 bases from V and 0 bases from J, leaving 14 bases between. This CDR3 contains 18 residues. Germline V gene lookup returns CDR1 KGHSH and CDR2 LQKENI.

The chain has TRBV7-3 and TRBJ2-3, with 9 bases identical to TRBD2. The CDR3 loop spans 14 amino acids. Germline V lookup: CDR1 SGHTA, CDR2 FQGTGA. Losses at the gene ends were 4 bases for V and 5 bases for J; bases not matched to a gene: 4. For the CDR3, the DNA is TGTGCCAGCAGCTGGGGACTAGCAGGAGATACGCAGTATTTT. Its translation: CASSWGLAGDTQYF.

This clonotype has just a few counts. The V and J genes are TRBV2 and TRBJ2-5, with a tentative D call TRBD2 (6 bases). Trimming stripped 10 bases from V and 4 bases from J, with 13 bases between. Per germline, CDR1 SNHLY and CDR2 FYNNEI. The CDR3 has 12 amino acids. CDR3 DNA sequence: TGTGCCATTAAGGGAGGTACAGAGACCCAGTACTTC. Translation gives CAIKGGTETQYF.

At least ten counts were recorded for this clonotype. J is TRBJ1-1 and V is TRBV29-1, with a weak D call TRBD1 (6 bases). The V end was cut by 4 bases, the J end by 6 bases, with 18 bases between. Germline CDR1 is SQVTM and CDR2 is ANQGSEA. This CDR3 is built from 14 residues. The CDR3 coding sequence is TGCAGCGTTGTACCAGGGGCGGGCAGCGCTGAAGCTTTCTTT. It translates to CSVVPGAGSAEAFF.

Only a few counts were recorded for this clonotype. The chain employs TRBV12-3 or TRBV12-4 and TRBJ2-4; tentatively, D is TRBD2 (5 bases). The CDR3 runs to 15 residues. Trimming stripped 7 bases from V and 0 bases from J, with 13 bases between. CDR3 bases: TGTGCCAGCACCTCTAGCAACCTAGCCAAAAACATTCAGTACTTC. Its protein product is CASTSSNLAKNIQYF.

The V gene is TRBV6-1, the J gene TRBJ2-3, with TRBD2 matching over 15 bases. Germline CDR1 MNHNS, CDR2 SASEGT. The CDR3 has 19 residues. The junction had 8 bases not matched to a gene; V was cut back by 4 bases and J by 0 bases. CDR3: CASSAGTSGGRSSTDTQYF. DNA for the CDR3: TGTGCCAGCAGTGCCGGGACTAGCGGGGGGCGGTCTAGCACAGATACGCAGTATTTT.

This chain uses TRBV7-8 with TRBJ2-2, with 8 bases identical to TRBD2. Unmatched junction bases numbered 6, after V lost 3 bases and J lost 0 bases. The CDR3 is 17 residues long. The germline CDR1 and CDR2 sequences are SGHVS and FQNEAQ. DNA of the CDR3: TGTGCCAGCAGCTTTGCGGGGGGTCGTTCGAACACCGGGGAGCTGTTTTTT. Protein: CASSFAGGRSNTGELFF.

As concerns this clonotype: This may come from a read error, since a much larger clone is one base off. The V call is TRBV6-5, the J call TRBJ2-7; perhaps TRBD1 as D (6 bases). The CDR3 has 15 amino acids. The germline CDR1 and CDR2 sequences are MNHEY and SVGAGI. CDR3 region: CASSYSLDSAYELYF. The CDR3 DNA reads TGTGCCAGCAGTTACTCCCTGGACAGCGCCTACGAGCTGTACTTC.

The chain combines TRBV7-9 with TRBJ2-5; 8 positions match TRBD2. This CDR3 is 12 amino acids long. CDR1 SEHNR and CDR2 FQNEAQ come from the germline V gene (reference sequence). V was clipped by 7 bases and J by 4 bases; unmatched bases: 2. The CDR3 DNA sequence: TGTGCCAGCACCCGGGGGGGAGAGACCCAGTACTTC. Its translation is CASTRGGETQYF.

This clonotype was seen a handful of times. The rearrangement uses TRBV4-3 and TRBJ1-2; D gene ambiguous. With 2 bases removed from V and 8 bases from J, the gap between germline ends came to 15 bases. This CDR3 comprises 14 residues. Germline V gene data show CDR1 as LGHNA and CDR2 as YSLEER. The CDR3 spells CASSQNLGLLGYTF. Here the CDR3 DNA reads TGCGCCAGCAGCCAAAATTTGGGATTGTTGGGCTACACCTTC.

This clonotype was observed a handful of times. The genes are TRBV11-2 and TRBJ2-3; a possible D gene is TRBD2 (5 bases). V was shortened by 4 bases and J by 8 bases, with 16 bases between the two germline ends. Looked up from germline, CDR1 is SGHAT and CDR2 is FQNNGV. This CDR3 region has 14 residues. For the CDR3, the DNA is TGTGCCAGCAGCTCACCCCGCGGCCGGGGTACGCAGTATTTT. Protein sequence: CASSSPRGRGTQYF.

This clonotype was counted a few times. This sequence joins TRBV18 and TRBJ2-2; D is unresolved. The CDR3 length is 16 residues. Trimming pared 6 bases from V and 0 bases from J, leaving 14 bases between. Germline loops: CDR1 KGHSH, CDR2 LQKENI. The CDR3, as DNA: TGTGCCAGCTCCTTCAATAGACTGCCGAACACCGGGGAGCTGTTTTTT. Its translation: CASSFNRLPNTGELFF.

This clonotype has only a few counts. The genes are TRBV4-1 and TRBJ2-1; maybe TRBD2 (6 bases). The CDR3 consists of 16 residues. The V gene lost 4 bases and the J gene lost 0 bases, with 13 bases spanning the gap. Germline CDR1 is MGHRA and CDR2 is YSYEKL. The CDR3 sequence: CASSRPTSVSYNEQFF. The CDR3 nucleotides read TGCGCCAGCAGCCGGCCGACTAGTGTCTCCTACAATGAGCAGTTCTTC.

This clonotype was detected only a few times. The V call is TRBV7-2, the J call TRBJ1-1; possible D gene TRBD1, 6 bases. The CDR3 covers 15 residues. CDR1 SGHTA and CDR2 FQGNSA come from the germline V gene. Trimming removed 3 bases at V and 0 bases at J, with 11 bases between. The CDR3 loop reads CASSFVWGLNTEAFF. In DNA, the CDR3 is TGTGCCAGCAGCTTTGTGTGGGGGCTGAACACTGAAGCTTTCTTT.

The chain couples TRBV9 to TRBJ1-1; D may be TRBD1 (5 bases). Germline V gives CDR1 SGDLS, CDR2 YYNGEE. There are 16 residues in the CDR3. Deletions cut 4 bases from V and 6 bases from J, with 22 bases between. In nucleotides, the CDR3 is TGTGCCAGCAGCTTCGGGACCCGGGAAGACGGTCCTGAAGCTTTCTTT. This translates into CASSFGTREDGPEAFF.

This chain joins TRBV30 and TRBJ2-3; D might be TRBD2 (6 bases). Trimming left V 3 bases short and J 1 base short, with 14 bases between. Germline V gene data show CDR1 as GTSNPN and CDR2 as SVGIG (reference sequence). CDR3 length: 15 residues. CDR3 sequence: CAWRMAGWGTDTQYF. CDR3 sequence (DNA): TGTGCCTGGAGGATGGCGGGGTGGGGCACAGATACGCAGTATTTT.

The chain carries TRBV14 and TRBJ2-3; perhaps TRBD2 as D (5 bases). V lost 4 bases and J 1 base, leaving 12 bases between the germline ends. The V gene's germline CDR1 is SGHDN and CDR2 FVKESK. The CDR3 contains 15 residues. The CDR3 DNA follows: TGTGCCAGCAGCCCTCTCGTGGGAGGCACAGATACGCAGTATTTT. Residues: CASSPLVGGTDTQYF.

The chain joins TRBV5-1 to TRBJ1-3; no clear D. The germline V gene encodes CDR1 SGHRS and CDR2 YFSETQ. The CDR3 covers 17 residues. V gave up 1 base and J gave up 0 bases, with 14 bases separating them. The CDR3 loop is CASSLTFRSNSGNTIYF. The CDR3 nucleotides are TGCGCCAGCAGCTTGACTTTTCGTTCCAACTCTGGAAACACCATATATTTT.

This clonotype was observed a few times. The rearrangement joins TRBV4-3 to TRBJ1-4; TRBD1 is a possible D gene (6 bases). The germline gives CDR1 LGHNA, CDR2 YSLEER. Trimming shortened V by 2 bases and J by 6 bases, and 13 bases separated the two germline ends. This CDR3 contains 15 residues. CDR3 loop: CASSQQGKVDEKLFF. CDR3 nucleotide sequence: TGCGCCAGCAGCCAACAGGGGAAGGTAGATGAAAAACTGTTTTTT.

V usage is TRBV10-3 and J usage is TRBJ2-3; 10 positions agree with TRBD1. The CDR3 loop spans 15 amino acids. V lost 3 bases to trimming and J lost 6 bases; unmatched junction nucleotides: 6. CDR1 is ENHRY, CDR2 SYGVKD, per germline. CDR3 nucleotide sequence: TGTGCCATCAGTGATCGGACAGGGGGGTGGGATACGCAGTATTTT. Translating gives CAISDRTGGWDTQYF.

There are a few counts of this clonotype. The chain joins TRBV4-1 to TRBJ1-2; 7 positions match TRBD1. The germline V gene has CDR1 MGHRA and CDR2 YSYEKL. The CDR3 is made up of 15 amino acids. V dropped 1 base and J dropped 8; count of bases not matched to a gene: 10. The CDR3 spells CASSQGWTGSEGYTF. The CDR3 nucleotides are TGCGCCAGCAGCCAAGGGTGGACAGGCTCCGAGGGCTACACCTTC.

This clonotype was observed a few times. The CDR3 loop reads CASSLEPGVGTLHF. The CDR3, as DNA: TGCGCCAGCAGCTTGGAGCCTGGGGTAGGGACCCTCCACTTT. The chain is built from TRBV5-1 and TRBJ1-6, with no clear D. The CDR3 is made up of 14 amino acids. Per germline, CDR1 SGHRS and CDR2 YFSETQ. Trimming removed 0 bases at V and 14 bases at J, with 15 bases between.

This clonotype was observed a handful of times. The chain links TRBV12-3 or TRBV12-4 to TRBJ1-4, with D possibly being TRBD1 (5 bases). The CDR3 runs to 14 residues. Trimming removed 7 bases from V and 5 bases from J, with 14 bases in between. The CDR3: CASNVQGGNEKLFF. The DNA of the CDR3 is TGTGCCAGCAACGTTCAGGGTGGGAATGAAAAACTGTTTTTT.

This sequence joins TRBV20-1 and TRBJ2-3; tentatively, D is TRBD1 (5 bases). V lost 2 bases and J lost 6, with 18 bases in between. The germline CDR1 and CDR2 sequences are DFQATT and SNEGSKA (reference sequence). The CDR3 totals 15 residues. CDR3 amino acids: CSARIPGILRDTQYF. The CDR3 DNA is TGCAGTGCTAGAATCCCAGGGATCCTTCGGGATACGCAGTATTTT.

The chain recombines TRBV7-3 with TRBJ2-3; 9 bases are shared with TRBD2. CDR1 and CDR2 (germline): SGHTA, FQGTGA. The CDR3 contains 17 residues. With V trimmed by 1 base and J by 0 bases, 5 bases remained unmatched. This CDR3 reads CASSLSGGETSTDTQYF. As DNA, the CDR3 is TGTGCCAGCAGCTTAAGCGGGGGGGAAACTAGCACAGATACGCAGTATTTT.

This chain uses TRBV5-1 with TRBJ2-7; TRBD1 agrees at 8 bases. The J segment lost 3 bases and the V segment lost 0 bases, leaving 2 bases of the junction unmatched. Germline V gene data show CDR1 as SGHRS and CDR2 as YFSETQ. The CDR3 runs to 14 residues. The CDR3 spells CASSLGQGFYEQYV. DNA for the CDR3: TGCGCCAGCAGCTTGGGACAGGGGTTCTACGAGCAGTACGTC.

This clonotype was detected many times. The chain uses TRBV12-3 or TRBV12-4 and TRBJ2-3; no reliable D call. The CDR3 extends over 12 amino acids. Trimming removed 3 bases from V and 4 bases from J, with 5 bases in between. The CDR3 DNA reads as TGTGCCAGCAGTTTGTATCCAGATACGCAGTATTTT. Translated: CASSLYPDTQYF.

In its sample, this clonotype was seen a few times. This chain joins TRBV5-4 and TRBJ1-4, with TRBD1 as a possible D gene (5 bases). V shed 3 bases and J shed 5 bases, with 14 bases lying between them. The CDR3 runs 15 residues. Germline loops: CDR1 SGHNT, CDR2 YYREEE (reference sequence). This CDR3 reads CASSWTGTANEKLFF. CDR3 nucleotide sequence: TGTGCCAGCAGCTGGACCGGGACCGCGAATGAAAAACTGTTTTTT.